This T cell receptor (beta chain) was found in a study of PD-1 blockade in classical Hodgkin lymphoma. Study results and caveats: Healthy donors reportedly exceeded newly diagnosed patients in baseline TCR diversity. The baseline diversity of complete responders showed similarity to that of newly diagnosed patients.

The V end was cut by 3 bases, the J end by 6 bases, with 17 bases between. This CDR3 comprises 15 residues. Germline V gene sequence: CDR1 SEHNR, CDR2 FQNEAQ (reference sequence). Produced via immunoSEQ multiplex PCR; TCRdb's table is partial and in-frame only. Of around 45,000 clones detected, roughly three quarters appear once; the ten largest clones hold roughly 2.8%. All patients experienced relapse after autologous stem cell transplantation, and brentuximab vedotin exposure was variable. With regard to this clone: The antigen is undetermined.

The chain recombines TRBV7-9 with TRBJ1-2; TRBD1 is a possible D gene (5 bases). Sequencing used peripheral blood mononuclear cells (PBMCs), obtained before the second cycle of nivolumab. The receptor was derived from a human donor with classical Hodgkin lymphoma. The CDR3 loop reads CASSFLISGVDGYTF. The CDR3 DNA is TGTGCCAGCAGCTTCCTCATATCGGGGGTTGATGGCTACACCTTC. Supplemented by reference TRBV7-9 and TRBJ1-2, the full variable domain reads DTGVSQNPRHKITKRGQNVTFRCDPISEHNRLYWYRQTLGQGPEFLTYFQNEAQLEKSRLLSDRFSAERPKGSFSTLEIQRTEQGDSAMYLCASSFLISGVDGYTFGSGTRLTVV.